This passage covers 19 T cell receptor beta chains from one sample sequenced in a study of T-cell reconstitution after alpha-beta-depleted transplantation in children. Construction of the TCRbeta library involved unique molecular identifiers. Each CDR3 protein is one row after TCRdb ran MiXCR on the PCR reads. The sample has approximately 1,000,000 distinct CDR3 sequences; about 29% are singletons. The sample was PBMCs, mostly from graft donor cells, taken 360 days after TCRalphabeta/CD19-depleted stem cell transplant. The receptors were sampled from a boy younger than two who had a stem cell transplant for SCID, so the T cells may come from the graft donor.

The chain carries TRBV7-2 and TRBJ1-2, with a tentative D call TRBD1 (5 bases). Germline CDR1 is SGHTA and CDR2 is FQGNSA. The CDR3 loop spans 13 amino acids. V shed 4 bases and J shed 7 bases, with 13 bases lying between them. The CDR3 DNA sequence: TGTGCCAGCAGCTACCCTGGTGGGGGTGGCTACACCTTC. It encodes CASSYPGGGGYTF.

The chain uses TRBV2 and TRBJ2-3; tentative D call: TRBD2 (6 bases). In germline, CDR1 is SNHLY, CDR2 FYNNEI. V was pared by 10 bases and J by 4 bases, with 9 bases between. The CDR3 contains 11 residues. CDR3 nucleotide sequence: TGTGCCACGGGGGTGGCAGATACGCAGTATTTT. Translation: CATGVADTQYF.

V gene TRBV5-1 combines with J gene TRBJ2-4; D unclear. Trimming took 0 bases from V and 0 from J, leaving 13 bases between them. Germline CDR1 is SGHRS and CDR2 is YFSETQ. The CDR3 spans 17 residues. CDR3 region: CASSLGTGPLAKNIQYF. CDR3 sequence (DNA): TGCGCCAGCAGCTTGGGGACCGGACCCTTAGCCAAAAACATTCAGTACTTC.

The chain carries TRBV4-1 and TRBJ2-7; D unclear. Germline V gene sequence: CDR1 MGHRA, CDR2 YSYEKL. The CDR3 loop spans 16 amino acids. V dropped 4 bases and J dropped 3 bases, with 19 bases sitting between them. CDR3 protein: CASSRQAQSLFYEQYF. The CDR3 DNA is TGCGCCAGCAGCCGGCAGGCACAGAGCCTTTTCTACGAGCAGTACTTC.

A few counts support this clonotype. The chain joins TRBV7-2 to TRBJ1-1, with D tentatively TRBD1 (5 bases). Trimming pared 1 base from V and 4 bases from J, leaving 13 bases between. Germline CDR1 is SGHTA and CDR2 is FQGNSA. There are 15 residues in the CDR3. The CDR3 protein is CASSLGSGWGTEAFF. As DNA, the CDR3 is TGTGCCAGCAGCTTAGGTTCAGGGTGGGGCACTGAAGCTTTCTTT.

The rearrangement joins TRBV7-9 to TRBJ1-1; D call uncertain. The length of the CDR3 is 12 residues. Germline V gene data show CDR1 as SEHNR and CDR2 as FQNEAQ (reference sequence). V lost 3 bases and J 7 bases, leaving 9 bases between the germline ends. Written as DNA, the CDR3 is TGTGCCAGCAGCTTGTACAGTGATGAAGCTTTCTTT. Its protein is CASSLYSDEAFF. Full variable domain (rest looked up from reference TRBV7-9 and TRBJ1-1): DTGVSQNPRHKITKRGQNVTFRCDPISEHNRLYWYRQTLGQGPEFLTYFQNEAQLEKSRLLSDRFSAERPKGSFSTLEIQRTEQGDSAMYLCASSLYSDEAFFGQGTRLTVV.

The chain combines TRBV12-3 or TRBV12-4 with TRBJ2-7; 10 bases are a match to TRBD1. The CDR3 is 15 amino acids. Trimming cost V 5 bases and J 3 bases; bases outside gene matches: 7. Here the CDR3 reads CASSQYRDRGYEQYF. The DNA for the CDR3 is TGTGCCAGCAGTCAATACCGGGACAGGGGCTACGAGCAGTACTTC.

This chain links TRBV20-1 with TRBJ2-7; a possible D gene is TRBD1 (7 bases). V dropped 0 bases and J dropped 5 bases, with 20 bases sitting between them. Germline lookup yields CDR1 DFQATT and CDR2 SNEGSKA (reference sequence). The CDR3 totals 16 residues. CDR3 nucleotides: TGCAGTGCTAGAGATCAGGAGGGGGCATATAGCCACGAGCAGTACTTC. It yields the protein CSARDQEGAYSHEQYF.

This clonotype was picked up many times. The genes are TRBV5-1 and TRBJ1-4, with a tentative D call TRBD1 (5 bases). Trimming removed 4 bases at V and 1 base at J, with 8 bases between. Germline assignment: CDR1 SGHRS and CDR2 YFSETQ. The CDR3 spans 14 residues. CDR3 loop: CASSPGLTNEKLFF. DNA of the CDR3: TGCGCCAGCAGCCCAGGGTTAACTAATGAAAAACTGTTTTTT.

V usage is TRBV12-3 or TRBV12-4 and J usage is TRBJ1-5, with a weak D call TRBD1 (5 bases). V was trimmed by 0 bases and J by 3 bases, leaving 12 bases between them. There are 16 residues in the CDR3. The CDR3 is CASSLAPGADNQPQHF. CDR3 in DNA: TGTGCCAGCAGTTTAGCGCCCGGGGCGGACAATCAGCCCCAGCATTTT.

CDR3 sequence reads: CASSQVRLANTGELFF. The DNA for the CDR3 is TGTGCCAGCAGCCAAGTTCGACTAGCGAACACCGGGGAGCTGTTTTTT. The rearrangement links TRBV3-1 to TRBJ2-2; possibly TRBD2 for D (6 bases). The CDR3 has 16 amino acids. Deletions cut 1 base from V and 0 bases from J, with 9 bases between. The germline CDR1 and CDR2 sequences are LGHDT and YNNKEL (reference sequence).

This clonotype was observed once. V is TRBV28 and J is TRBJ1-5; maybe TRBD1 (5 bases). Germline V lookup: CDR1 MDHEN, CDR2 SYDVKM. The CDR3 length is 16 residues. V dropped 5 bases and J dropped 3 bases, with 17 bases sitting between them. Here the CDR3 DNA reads TGTGCCAGCAGTCCCCTGGCAGGGTCCCCCAATCAGCCCCAGCATTTT. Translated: CASSPLAGSPNQPQHF.

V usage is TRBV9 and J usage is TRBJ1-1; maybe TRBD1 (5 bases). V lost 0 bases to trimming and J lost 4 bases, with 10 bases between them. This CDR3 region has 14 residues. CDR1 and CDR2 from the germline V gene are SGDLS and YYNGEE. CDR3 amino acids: CASSVDGGSTEAFF. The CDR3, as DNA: TGTGCCAGCAGCGTAGACGGGGGAAGCACTGAAGCTTTCTTT.

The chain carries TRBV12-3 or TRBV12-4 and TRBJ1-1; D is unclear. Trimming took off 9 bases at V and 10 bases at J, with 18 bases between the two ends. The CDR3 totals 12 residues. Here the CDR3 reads CASSTPPSPAFF. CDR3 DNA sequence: TGTGCCAGTTCGACTCCTCCATCGCCAGCTTTCTTT.

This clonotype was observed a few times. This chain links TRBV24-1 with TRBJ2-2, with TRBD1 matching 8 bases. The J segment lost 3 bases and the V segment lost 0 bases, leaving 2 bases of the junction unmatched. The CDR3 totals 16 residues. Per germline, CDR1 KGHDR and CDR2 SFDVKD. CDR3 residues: CATSDLGQGDTGELFF. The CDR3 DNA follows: TGTGCCACCAGTGATTTGGGACAGGGCGACACCGGGGAGCTGTTTTTT.

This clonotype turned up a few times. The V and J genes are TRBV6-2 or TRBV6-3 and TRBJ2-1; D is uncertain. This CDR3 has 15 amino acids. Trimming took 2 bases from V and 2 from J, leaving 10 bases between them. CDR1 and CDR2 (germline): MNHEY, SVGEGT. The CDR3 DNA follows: TGTGCCAGCAGTTACGAGAGCCTCACCTACAATGAGCAGTTCTTC. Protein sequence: CASSYESLTYNEQFF.

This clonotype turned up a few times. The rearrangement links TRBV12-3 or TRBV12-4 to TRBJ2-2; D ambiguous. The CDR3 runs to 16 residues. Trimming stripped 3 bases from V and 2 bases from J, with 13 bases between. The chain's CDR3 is CASSFRAGLNTGELFF. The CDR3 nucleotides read TGTGCCAGCAGTTTCCGAGCTGGCCTTAACACCGGGGAGCTGTTTTTT.

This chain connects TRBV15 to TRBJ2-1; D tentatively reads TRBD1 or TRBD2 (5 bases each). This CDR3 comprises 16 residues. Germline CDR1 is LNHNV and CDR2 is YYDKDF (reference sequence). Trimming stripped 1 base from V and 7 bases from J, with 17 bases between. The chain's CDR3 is CATSRAPGPPRNEQFF. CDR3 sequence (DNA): TGTGCCACCAGCAGAGCCCCGGGACCCCCTAGGAATGAGCAGTTCTTC.

The CDR3 coding sequence is TGTGCCAGCAGTGAAGACAGGGTCACAGACGAGCAGTACTTC. It encodes CASSEDRVTDEQYF. The rearrangement uses TRBV6-1 and TRBJ2-7, with TRBD1 as a possible D gene (6 bases). Germline V lookup: CDR1 MNHNS, CDR2 SASEGT. The CDR3 extends over 14 amino acids. Trimming took off 1 base at V and 5 bases at J, with 12 bases between the two ends.